The clone carrying this T cell receptor beta chain was observed at least ten times. The antigen is not known. The sample belongs to a study of T cell repertoires in cytomegalovirus infection. Study-level information: In public TCR beta signatures, there were indications of both CMV infection and matching HLA type.

TCRdb reanalysed the reads using MiXCR and keeps one entry per CDR3 protein. The data contain approximately 130,000 distinct CDR3 sequences, less than 9.5% of them singletons. The CDR3 totals 15 residues. Germline V gene lookup returns CDR1 SGHTA and CDR2 FQGNSA. Trimming removed 2 bases from V and 6 bases from J, with 16 bases in between. Study-wide findings and caveats: Ex vivo responses were dominated by HLA-C-restricted CMV-specific TCR beta clonotypes. Identification of carriers of CMV plus the relevant HLA was performed using cumulative public TCR beta family frequency.

This clonotype was obtained from a human donor in good health (CMV status not recorded). Some clones in this sample may be carry-over from other donors' samples. The sequencing input was PBMCs. The rearrangement joins TRBV7-2 to TRBJ1-2; D unclear. The CDR3 DNA sequence: TGTGCCAGCAGCTTAATTGGTCTCGGGATGAATGGCTACACCTTC. Translation gives CASSLIGLGMNGYTF.